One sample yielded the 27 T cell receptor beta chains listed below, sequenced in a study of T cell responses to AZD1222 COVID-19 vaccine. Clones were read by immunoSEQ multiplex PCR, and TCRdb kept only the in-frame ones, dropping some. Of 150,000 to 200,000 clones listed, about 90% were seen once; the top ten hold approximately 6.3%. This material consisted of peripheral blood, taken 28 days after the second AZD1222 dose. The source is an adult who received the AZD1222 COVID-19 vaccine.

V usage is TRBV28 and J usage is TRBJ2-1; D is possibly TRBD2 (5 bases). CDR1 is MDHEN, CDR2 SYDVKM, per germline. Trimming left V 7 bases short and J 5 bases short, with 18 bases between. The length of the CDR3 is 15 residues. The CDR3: CASTSPGLYNNEQFF. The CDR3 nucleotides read TGTGCCAGCACATCCCCCGGACTGTACAACAATGAGCAGTTCTTC.

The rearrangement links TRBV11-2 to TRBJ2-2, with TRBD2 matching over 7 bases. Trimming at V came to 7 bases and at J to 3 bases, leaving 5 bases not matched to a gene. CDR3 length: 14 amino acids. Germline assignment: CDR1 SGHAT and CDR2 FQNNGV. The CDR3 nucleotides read TGTGCCAGCAACCCCCGGGGGGACACCGGGGAGCTGTTTTTT. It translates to CASNPRGDTGELFF.

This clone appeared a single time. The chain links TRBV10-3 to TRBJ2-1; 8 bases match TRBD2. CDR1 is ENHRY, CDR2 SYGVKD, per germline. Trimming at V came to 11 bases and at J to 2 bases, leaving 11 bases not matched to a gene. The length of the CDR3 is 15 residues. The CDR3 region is CASRSSGPTYNEQFF. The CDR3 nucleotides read TGTGCCTCCAGGTCTAGCGGGCCTACCTACAATGAGCAGTTCTTC.

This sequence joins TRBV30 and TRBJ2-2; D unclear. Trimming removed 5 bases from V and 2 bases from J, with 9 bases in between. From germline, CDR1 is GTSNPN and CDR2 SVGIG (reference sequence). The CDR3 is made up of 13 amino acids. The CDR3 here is CAWGRENTGELFF. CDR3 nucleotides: TGTGCCTGGGGCAGAGAAAACACCGGGGAGCTGTTTTTT.

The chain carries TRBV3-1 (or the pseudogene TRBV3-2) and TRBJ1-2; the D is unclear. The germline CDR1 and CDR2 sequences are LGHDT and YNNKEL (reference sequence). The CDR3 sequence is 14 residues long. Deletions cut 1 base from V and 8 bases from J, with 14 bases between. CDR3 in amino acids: CASSQGSGWTGYTF. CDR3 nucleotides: TGTGCCAGCAGCCAAGGGTCAGGTTGGACGGGCTACACCTTC.

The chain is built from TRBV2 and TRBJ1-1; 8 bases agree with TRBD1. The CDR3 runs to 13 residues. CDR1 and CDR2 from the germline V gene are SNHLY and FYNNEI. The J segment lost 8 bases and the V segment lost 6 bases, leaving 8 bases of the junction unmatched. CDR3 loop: CASRRTGFGEAFF. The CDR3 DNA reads TGTGCCAGCAGGAGGACAGGGTTTGGCGAAGCTTTCTTT. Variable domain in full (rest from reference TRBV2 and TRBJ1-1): EPEVTQTPSHQVTQMGQEVILRCVPISNHLYFYWYRQILGQKVEFLVSFYNNEISEKSEIFDDQFSVERPDGSNFTLKIRSTKLEDSAMYFCASRRTGFGEAFFGQGTRLTVV.

This CDR3 is CASRYAGPEATEQYF. CDR3 nucleotides: TGCGCCAGCAGGTACGCGGGGCCAGAGGCCACCGAGCAGTACTTC. The rearrangement uses TRBV5-1 and TRBJ2-7; TRBD2 might be the D (6 bases). V was clipped by 5 bases and J by 6 bases, with 21 bases between them. Germline V gene sequence: CDR1 SGHRS, CDR2 YFSETQ. The CDR3 contains 15 residues.

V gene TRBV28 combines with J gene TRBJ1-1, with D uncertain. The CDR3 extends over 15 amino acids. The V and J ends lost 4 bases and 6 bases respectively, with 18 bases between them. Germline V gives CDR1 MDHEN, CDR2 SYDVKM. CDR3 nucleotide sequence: TGTGCCAGCAGTTCCCTCGGGGTAGGGTCTCCTGAAGCTTTCTTT. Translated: CASSSLGVGSPEAFF.

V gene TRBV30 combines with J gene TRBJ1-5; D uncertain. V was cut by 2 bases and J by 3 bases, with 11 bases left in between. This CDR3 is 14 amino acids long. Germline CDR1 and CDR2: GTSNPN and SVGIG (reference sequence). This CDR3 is CAWSLLGINQPQHF. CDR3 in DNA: TGTGCCTGGAGTTTATTGGGGATCAATCAGCCCCAGCATTTT.

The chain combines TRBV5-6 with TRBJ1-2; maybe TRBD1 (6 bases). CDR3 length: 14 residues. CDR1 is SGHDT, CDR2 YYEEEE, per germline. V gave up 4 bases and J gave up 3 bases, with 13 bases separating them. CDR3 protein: CASSLQGPYYGYTF. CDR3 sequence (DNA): TGTGCCAGCAGCCTCCAGGGGCCCTACTATGGCTACACCTTC. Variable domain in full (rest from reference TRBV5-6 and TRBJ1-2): DAGVTQSPTHLIKTRGQQVTLRCSPKSGHDTVSWYQQALGQGPQFIFQYYEEEERQRGNFPDRFSGHQFPNYSSELNVNALLLGDSALYLCASSLQGPYYGYTFGSGTRLTVV.

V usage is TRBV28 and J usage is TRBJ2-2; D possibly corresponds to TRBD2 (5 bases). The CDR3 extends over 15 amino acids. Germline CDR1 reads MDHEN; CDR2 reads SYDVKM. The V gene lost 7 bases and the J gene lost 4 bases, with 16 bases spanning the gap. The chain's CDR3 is CASTTPPTSTGELFF. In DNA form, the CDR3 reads TGTGCCAGCACCACCCCCCCTACTAGCACCGGGGAGCTGTTTTTT.

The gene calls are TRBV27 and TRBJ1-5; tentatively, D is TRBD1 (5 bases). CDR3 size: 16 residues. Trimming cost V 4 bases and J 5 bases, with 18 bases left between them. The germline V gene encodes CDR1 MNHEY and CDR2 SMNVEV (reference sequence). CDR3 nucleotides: TGTGCCAGCAGTTCAAATCCGGGGCTAGCGGATCAGCCCCAGCATTTT. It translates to CASSSNPGLADQPQHF.

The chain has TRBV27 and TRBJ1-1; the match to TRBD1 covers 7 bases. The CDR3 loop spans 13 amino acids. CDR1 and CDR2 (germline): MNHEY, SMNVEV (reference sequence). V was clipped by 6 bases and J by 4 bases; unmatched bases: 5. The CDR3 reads CASSPGGVTEAFF. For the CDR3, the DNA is TGTGCCAGCAGCCCAGGGGGGGTCACTGAAGCTTTCTTT.

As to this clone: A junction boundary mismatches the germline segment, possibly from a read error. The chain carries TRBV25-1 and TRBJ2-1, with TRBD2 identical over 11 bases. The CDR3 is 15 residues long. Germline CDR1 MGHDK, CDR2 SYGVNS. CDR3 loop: CASSDPSGGYNEQFF. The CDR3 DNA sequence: TGTGCCAGCAGTGACCCTAGCGGGGGGTACAATGAACAGTTCTTC.

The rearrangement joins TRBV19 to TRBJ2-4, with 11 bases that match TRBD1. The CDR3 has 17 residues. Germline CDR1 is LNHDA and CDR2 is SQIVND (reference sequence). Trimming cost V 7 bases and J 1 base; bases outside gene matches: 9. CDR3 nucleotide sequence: TGTGCCAGTAAGGGACAGGGGGGTCCGTTGGCCAAAAACATTCAGTACTTC. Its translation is CASKGQGGPLAKNIQYF.

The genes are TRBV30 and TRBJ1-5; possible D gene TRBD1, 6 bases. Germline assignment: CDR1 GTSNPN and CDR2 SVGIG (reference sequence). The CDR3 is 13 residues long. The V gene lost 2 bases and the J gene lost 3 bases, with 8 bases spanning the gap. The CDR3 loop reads CAWSNRDNQPQHF. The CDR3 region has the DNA TGTGCCTGGAGTAACAGGGACAATCAGCCCCAGCATTTT.

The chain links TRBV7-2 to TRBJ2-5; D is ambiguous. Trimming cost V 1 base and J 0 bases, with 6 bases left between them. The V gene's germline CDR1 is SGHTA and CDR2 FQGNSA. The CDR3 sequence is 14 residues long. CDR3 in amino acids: CASSLGGNQETQYF. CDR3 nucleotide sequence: TGTGCCAGCAGCTTAGGTGGGAACCAAGAGACCCAGTACTTC.

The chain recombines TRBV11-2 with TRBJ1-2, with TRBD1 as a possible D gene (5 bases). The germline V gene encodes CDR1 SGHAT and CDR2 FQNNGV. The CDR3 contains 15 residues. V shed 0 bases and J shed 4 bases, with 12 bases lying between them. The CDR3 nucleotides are TGTGCCAGCAGCTTAGAGATTCAAAGGGGCTATGGCTACACCTTC. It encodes CASSLEIQRGYGYTF.

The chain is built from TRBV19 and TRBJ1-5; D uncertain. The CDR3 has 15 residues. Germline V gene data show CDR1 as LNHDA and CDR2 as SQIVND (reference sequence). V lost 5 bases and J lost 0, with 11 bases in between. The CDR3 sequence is CASSDQDYSNQPQHF. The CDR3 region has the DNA TGTGCCAGTAGTGACCAGGACTATAGCAATCAGCCCCAGCATTTT.

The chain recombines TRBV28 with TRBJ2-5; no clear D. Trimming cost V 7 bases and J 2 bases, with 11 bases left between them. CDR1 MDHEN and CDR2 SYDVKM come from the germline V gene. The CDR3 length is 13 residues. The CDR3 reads CASTPQLQETQYF. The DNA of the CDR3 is TGTGCCAGCACCCCTCAGTTACAAGAGACCCAGTACTTC. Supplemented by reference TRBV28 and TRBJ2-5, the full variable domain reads DVKVTQSSRYLVKRTGEKVFLECVQDMDHENMFWYRQDPGLGLRLIYFSYDVKMKEKGDIPEGYSVSREKKERFSLILESASTNQTSMYLCASTPQLQETQYFGPGTRLLVL.

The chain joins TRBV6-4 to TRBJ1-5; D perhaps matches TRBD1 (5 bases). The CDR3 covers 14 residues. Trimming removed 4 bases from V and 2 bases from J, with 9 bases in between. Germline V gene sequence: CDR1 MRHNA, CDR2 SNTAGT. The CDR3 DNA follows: TGTGCCAGCAGTGCTCAGGGAGGCAATCAGCCCCAGCATTTT. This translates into CASSAQGGNQPQHF.

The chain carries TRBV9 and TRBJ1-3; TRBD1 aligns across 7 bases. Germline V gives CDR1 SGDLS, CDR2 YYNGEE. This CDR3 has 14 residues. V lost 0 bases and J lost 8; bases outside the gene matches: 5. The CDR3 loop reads CASSVEGAWDTIYF. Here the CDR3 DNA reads TGTGCCAGCAGCGTAGAGGGGGCTTGGGACACCATATATTTT.

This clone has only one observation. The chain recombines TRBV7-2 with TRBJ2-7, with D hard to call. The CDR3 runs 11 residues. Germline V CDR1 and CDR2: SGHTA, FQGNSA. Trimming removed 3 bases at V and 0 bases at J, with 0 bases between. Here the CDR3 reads CASSFSYEQYF. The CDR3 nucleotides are TGTGCCAGCAGCTTCTCCTACGAGCAGTACTTC.

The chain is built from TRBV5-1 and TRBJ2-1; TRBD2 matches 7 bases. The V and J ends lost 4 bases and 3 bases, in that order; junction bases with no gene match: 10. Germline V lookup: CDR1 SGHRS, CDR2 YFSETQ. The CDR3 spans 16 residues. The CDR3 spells CASSTSAGWGYNEQFF. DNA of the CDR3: TGCGCCAGCAGCACCTCAGCGGGGTGGGGCTACAATGAGCAGTTCTTC.

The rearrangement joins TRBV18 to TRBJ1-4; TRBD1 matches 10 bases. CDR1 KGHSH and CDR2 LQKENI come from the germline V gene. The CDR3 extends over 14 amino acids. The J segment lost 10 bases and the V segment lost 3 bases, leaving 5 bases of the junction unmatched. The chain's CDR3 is CASSPGQGEGKLFF. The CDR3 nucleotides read TGTGCCAGCTCACCCGGACAGGGGGAAGGAAAACTGTTTTTT.

CDR3 DNA: TGTGCCAGCAGTTTTGCCCGTTACGAGCAGTACTTC. Encoded protein: CASSFARYEQYF. The rearrangement links TRBV12-3 or TRBV12-4 to TRBJ2-7; D not resolved. The V end lost 3 bases, the J end lost 4 bases, and 7 bases lay between the germline ends. This CDR3 is 12 amino acids long.

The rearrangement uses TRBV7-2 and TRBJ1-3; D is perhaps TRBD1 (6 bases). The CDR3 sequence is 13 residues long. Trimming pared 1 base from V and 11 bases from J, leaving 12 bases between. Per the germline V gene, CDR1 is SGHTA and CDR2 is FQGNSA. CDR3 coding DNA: TGTGCCAGCAGCTTAGTTACAGGGTCCCCCATATATTTT. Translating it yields CASSLVTGSPIYF.